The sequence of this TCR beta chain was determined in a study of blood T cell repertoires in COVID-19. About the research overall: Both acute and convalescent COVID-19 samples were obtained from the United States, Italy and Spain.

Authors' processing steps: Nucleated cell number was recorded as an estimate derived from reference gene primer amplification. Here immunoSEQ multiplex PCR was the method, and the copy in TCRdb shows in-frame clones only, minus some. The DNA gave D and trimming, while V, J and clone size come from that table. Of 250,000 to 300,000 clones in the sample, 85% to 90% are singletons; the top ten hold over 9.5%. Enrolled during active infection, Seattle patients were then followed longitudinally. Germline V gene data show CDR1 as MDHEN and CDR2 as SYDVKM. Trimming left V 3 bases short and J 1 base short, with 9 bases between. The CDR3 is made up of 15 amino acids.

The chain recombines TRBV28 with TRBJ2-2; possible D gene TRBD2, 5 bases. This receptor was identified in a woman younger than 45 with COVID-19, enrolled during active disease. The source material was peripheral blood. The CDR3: CASSFVRGNTGELFF. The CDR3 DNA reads TGTGCCAGCAGTTTTGTCCGGGGGAACACCGGGGAGCTGTTTTTT.